Listed below are T cell receptor beta chains from one sample, sequenced in a study of blood T cell repertoires in COVID-19. TCRdb's copy holds only in-frame clones and misses some; the assay was immunoSEQ multiplex PCR. The sample includes about 230,000 clones, approximately 84% seen only once; the top ten take about 9.9%. The sequencing sample was made of peripheral blood. Receptors were obtained from a man aged 50 to 59 with COVID-19, enrolled during active disease. Both conserved end residues are part of each CDR3. The D gene is left open where the match is weak. Clone size appears in some rows only: once, few, many, or a class for an expanded clone.

V gene,J gene,D gene,clone size,CDR3 DNA,CDR3 protein
TRBV5-4,TRBJ1-1,.,.,TGTGCCAGCAGCCCCCTTGGAGGGGCCCGGAACACTGAAGCTTTCTTT,CASSPLGGARNTEAFF
TRBV6-2/TRBV6-3,TRBJ2-1,TRBD2,.,TGTGCCAGCAGCAGAACTAGCGGGGGCCCTAGGGATGAGCAGTTCTTC,CASSRTSGGPRDEQFF
TRBV6-1,TRBJ2-3,TRBD2,.,TGTGCCAGCAGTGCCCTGAGCGGGGGGAGAACAGATACGCAGTATTTT,CASSALSGGRTDTQYF
TRBV6-2/TRBV6-3,TRBJ2-3,.,.,TGTGCCAGCAGTTACGACGAGCGGGATACGCAGTATTTT,CASSYDERDTQYF
TRBV5-6,TRBJ1-5,TRBD1,once,TGTGCCAGCAGCTTAAACAGGGGGCAAAGCAATCAGCCCCAGCATTTT,CASSLNRGQSNQPQHF
TRBV4-1,TRBJ2-7,TRBD1,.,TGCGCCAGCAGCCAAGTCGGGACAGGGGGCTCATACGAGCAGTACTTC,CASSQVGTGGSYEQYF
TRBV9,TRBJ2-1,TRBD2,.,TGTGCCAGCACCCCCCGGGTTGGTAGCGGGACCGAAGAGCAGTTCTTC,CASTPRVGSGTEEQFF
TRBV3-1/TRBV3-2,TRBJ1-5,TRBD1,.,TGTGCCAGCAGCCAAGGGACAGGGGGCGTTGAGCAGCCCCAGCATTTT,CASSQGTGGVEQPQHF
TRBV7-9,TRBJ2-5,TRBD2,.,TGTGCCAGCAGCCCCACCGGGACTAGGAACGTCGGAGAGACCCAGTACTTC,CASSPTGTRNVGETQYF
TRBV18,TRBJ1-1,.,.,TGTGCCAGCTCACAGGGGGTTAGTTCGACTGAAGCTTTCTTT,CASSQGVSSTEAFF
TRBV27,TRBJ2-7,TRBD1,.,TGTGCCAGCAGTTCACCAGGGGGAAAGGACGAGCAGTACTTC,CASSSPGGKDEQYF
TRBV10-3,TRBJ2-1,TRBD2,.,TGTGCCATCAGTCGGGCCAGCGGGGATAAATATGAGCAGTTCTTC,CAISRASGDKYEQFF
TRBV7-3,TRBJ2-6,TRBD1,.,TGTGCCAGCAGCTCTCCGGGACAGTTCTCTGGGGCCAACGTCCTGACTTTC,CASSSPGQFSGANVLTF
TRBV2,TRBJ1-5,.,.,TGTGCCAGCAGTGTGGACACTGGGAGCAATCAGCCCCAGCATTTT,CASSVDTGSNQPQHF
TRBV15,TRBJ2-3,TRBD1,.,TGTGCCACCAGCAGGGACAGGGCTGGAGATACGCAGTATTTT,CATSRDRAGDTQYF
TRBV24-1,TRBJ1-1,TRBD1,.,TGTGCCACCAGTGACAACCGGGACAGGGAGGCTTTCTTT,CATSDNRDREAFF
TRBV19,TRBJ1-2,TRBD1,.,TGTGCCAGTAGTGAGCAGGGGGCTCACTATGGCTACACCTTC,CASSEQGAHYGYTF
TRBV24-1,TRBJ2-3,TRBD2,.,TGTGCCACCAGTGATTTAACGGGACTAGGAGTGAATACGCAGTATTTT,CATSDLTGLGVNTQYF
TRBV3-1/TRBV3-2,TRBJ1-4,.,.,TGTGCCAGCAGCCAAGAATCGGTGACAGATTCACTGTTTTTT,CASSQESVTDSLFF
TRBV24-1,TRBJ2-2,.,.,TGTGCCACCAGTGGAGGGTTCGGCACCGGGGAGCTGTTTTTT,CATSGGFGTGELFF
TRBV6-5,TRBJ1-1,.,.,TGTGCCAGCCGGTACCTACGGGGGGAGGGTGAAGCTTTCTTT,CASRYLRGEGEAFF
TRBV24-1,TRBJ1-6,.,.,TGTGCCACCAGTGATGGGGGGGCCTACTATAATTCACCCCTCCACTTT,CATSDGGAYYNSPLHF
TRBV9,TRBJ2-1,TRBD2,.,TGTGCCAGCAGCCCGCCTAGCGGGGGGTACAATGAGCAGTTCTTC,CASSPPSGGYNEQFF
TRBV5-4,TRBJ1-5,.,.,TGTGCCAGTGGGACACCCAAAGGGTATCAGCCCCAGCATTTT,CASGTPKGYQPQHF
TRBV18,TRBJ2-1,TRBD1,.,TGTGCCAGCTCACCACTGGCCACACACCTACAGGGGGCATGGAATGAGCAGTTCTTC,CASSPLATHLQGAWNEQFF
TRBV3-1/TRBV3-2,TRBJ2-7,.,.,TGTGCCAGCAGCCAAGAAATAGCTTACTTCTCCTACGAGCAGTACTTC,CASSQEIAYFSYEQYF
TRBV6-5,TRBJ2-1,TRBD1,once,TGTGCCAGCCGGGACAGGGGGTACAATGAGCAGTTCTTC,CASRDRGYNEQFF
TRBV15,TRBJ2-7,TRBD2,.,TGTGCCACCAGCAGAGCCGGGACTAGCGTTAACGAGCAGTACTTC,CATSRAGTSVNEQYF
TRBV6-5,TRBJ1-1,.,.,TGTGCCAGCAGCCCCCGGGGTACGAACACTGAAGCTTTCTTT,CASSPRGTNTEAFF
TRBV7-3,TRBJ1-1,.,.,TGTGCCAGCAGCTCCGCAGGGGCGAACACTGAAGCTTTCTTT,CASSSAGANTEAFF
TRBV7-6,TRBJ2-3,TRBD2,once,TGTGCCAGCAGCCACCTAGCGGGAGGCTTCACAGATACGCAGTATTTT,CASSHLAGGFTDTQYF
TRBV27,TRBJ1-1,.,.,TGTGCCAGCAGTTTGTGGAGAGAAGGAGGCGCTGAAGCTTTCTTT,CASSLWREGGAEAFF
TRBV7-9,TRBJ2-5,.,.,TGTGCCAGCAGCTTACCACGGATGGCGGGAGAGACCCAGTACTTC,CASSLPRMAGETQYF
TRBV4-2,TRBJ2-2,TRBD2,.,TGTGCCAGCAGCCAGGGTGGACTAGCGGGAGACTCCGGGGAGCTGTTTTTT,CASSQGGLAGDSGELFF
TRBV9,TRBJ1-3,TRBD1,.,TGTGCCAGCAGCTCCCGACAGGGCGATTCTGGAAACACCATATATTTT,CASSSRQGDSGNTIYF
TRBV5-1,TRBJ1-2,.,once,TGCGCCAGCAGCTTTGTCGACAACGCAAACTATGGCTACACCTTC,CASSFVDNANYGYTF
TRBV30,TRBJ2-7,TRBD1,.,TGTGCCTGGACTCCGGACAGGACCTACGAGCAGTACTTC,CAWTPDRTYEQYF
TRBV7-9,TRBJ1-1,TRBD1,once,TGTGCCAGCAGCTCCGCAGGGGGCTTCACTGAAGCTTTCTTT,CASSSAGGFTEAFF
TRBV21-1,TRBJ2-5,.,.,TGTGCCAGCAGCCCACCGGACCGGGGGAGGGAGCAAGAGACCCAGTACTTC,CASSPPDRGREQETQYF
TRBV6-6,TRBJ2-1,TRBD2,.,TGTGCCAGCAGACTACTAGCGGGGGGACTATACAATGAGCAGTTCTTC,CASRLLAGGLYNEQFF
TRBV6-5,TRBJ2-7,TRBD2,.,TGTGCCAGCAGTAAGCGGGGGGGCGTCGAGCAGTACTTC,CASSKRGGVEQYF
TRBV9,TRBJ2-1,TRBD2,once,TGTGCCAGCAGCGTATCGGCTAGCGGGAGTCACGGCTCCTACAATGAGCAGTTCTTC,CASSVSASGSHGSYNEQFF
TRBV2,TRBJ2-7,TRBD1,.,TGTGCCAGCGCAGGGGGCTACGAGCAGTACTTC,CASAGGYEQYF
TRBV19,TRBJ2-1,.,once,TGTGCCAGTAGTCTCCAGCGCTCCTACAATGAGCAGTTCTTC,CASSLQRSYNEQFF
TRBV9,TRBJ2-1,.,.,TGTGCCAGCAGCGGGAAGCGTTCCAATGAGCAGTTCTTC,CASSGKRSNEQFF
TRBV7-2,TRBJ2-7,TRBD2,.,TGTGCCAGCAGCTTGGGAGCGGGAAGATACGAGCAGTACTTC,CASSLGAGRYEQYF
TRBV12-3/TRBV12-4,TRBJ2-7,.,.,TGTGCCAGCAGTTTCTTATACGAGCAGTACTTC,CASSFLYEQYF
TRBV9,TRBJ2-7,TRBD1,.,TGTGCCAGCAGCGTATCGGCCGGGACAGGCATTGGGAGCTCCTACGAGCAGTACTTC,CASSVSAGTGIGSSYEQYF
TRBV6-1,TRBJ1-1,TRBD1,.,TGTGCCAGCAGTGGGTTCCCGGGACAGGTGGGGGCTAGGACTGAAGCTTTCTTT,CASSGFPGQVGARTEAFF
TRBV16,TRBJ1-4,.,.,TGTGCCAGCAGCCAATCGCGACAGAATGAAAAACTGTTTTTT,CASSQSRQNEKLFF
TRBV7-6,TRBJ2-5,.,.,TGTGCCAGCAGCTTAGCGGGGGGGCAGGTCGCGCAGCAAGAGACCCAGTACTTC,CASSLAGGQVAQQETQYF
TRBV9,TRBJ1-2,TRBD1,.,TGTGCCAGCAGCCCAGGGACAGGGTCTGGCTACACCTTC,CASSPGTGSGYTF
TRBV5-4,TRBJ2-1,TRBD2,.,TGTGCCAGCAGCCCCGGGACTAGCGGGGTCTACAATGAGCAGTTCTTC,CASSPGTSGVYNEQFF
TRBV6-1,TRBJ2-7,.,.,TGTGCCAGCAGTGAAATAGGGGTCTTTCAAACCTACGAGCAGTACTTC,CASSEIGVFQTYEQYF
TRBV28,TRBJ2-3,TRBD2,once,TGTGCCAGCAGTGGACTAGCGGGGGGACCGCAGTATTTT,CASSGLAGGPQYF
TRBV3-1/TRBV3-2,TRBJ2-7,TRBD2,.,TGTGCCAGCAGCCTTGGGACTAGCGGCGCCTACGAGCAGTACTTC,CASSLGTSGAYEQYF
TRBV3-1/TRBV3-2,TRBJ2-2,TRBD2,few,TGTGCCAGCAGCAAAAGAATTCTAGCGGGAGTCGGGGAGCTGTTTTTT,CASSKRILAGVGELFF